The 13 T cell receptor beta chains presented below share a single source sample, sequenced in a study of CD8+ T cells in alopecia areata. Isolated RNA was reverse transcribed into cDNA used as the sequencing template. Sequencing was performed with immunoSEQ multiplex PCR; in TCRdb, only in-frame clones are kept and a portion is missing. The profile shows about 110,000 clones, 50% to 60% of them singletons. Material for sequencing was NKG2D-low CD8+ T cells sorted from blood. These receptors all come from a human donor with alopecia areata.

This sequence joins TRBV5-1 and TRBJ2-3; 9 bases map to TRBD2. This CDR3 contains 16 residues. Germline trimming cut 4 bases from V and 0 bases from J; bases unmatched to any gene: 6. Germline CDR1 SGHRS, CDR2 YFSETQ. CDR3 DNA sequence: TGCGCCAGCAGCCAAGGGACTAGCTATAGCACAGATACGCAGTATTTT. It is translated as CASSQGTSYSTDTQYF.

The rearrangement links TRBV7-8 to TRBJ1-3, with unresolved D. The V end was cut by 6 bases, the J end by 0 bases, with 12 bases between. The CDR3 has 15 residues. Germline CDR1 is SGHVS and CDR2 is FQNEAQ. Here the CDR3 DNA reads TGTGCCAGCAGGGCAACAGAGAGCTCTGGAAACACCATATATTTT. Translated, it gives CASRATESSGNTIYF.

This chain uses TRBV25-1 with TRBJ1-1; D gene ambiguous. The CDR3 consists of 13 residues. Germline assignment: CDR1 MGHDK and CDR2 SYGVNS. V shed 7 bases and J shed 4 bases, with 13 bases lying between them. The CDR3 region has the DNA TGTGCCAGCACTCCCCCCTTTAGCACTGAAGCTTTCTTT. It is translated as CASTPPFSTEAFF.

The gene calls are TRBV9 and TRBJ1-5; D is ambiguous. In germline, CDR1 is SGDLS, CDR2 YYNGEE. Trimming removed 4 bases at V and 7 bases at J, with 12 bases between. The CDR3 is 13 amino acids. CDR3 sequence: CASSPSSGQPQHF. CDR3 bases: TGTGCCAGCAGCCCCTCTTCGGGGCAGCCCCAGCATTTT.

The J gene is TRBJ2-1, the V gene TRBV13, with 7 bases identical to TRBD2. This CDR3 has 13 residues. The V segment lost 8 bases and the J segment 5 bases; nucleotides outside the gene matches: 6. Germline CDR1 is PRHDT and CDR2 is FYEKMQ (reference sequence). CDR3: CASCGSPDNEQFF. In DNA, the CDR3 is TGTGCCAGCTGCGGGAGCCCCGACAATGAGCAGTTCTTC.

A note on this clone: Other DNA sequences in the same sample also yield this CDR3. This chain connects TRBV27 to TRBJ2-7; no definite D call. Trimming removed 2 bases from V and 1 base from J, with 6 bases in between. This CDR3 comprises 13 residues. From germline, CDR1 is MNHEY and CDR2 SMNVEV (reference sequence). This CDR3 is CASSLRWSYEQYF. The CDR3 DNA is TGTGCCAGCAGTTTACGGTGGTCCTACGAGCAGTACTTC.

The chain carries TRBV27 and TRBJ1-2; D is unresolved. This CDR3 region has 15 residues. The V and J ends lost 3 bases and 6 bases respectively, with 17 bases between them. Germline V CDR1 and CDR2: MNHEY, SMNVEV (reference sequence). The CDR3 DNA is TGTGCCAGCAGTTTGGAGGGTAGAGTCGGTCATGGCTACACCTTC. It yields the protein CASSLEGRVGHGYTF.

The gene calls are TRBV6-4 and TRBJ1-1; 8 nucleotides align to TRBD1. Germline V gives CDR1 MRHNA, CDR2 SNTAGT. V lost 6 bases to trimming and J lost 4 bases; unmatched junction nucleotides: 1. The CDR3 loop spans 12 amino acids. The CDR3 here is CASRTGATEAFF. CDR3 in DNA: TGTGCCAGCAGGACAGGGGCCACTGAAGCTTTCTTT.

V gene TRBV27 combines with J gene TRBJ2-7, with D perhaps matching TRBD1 (5 bases). Trimming removed 0 bases at V and 3 bases at J, with 18 bases between. Germline values: CDR1 MNHEY, CDR2 SMNVEV (reference sequence). This CDR3 comprises 17 residues. DNA for the CDR3: TGTGCCAGCAGTTTATCAGGCGACAGCATCGATTTCTACGAGCAGTACTTC. Its translation: CASSLSGDSIDFYEQYF.

There are a few counts of this clone. This rearrangement joins TRBV28 to TRBJ1-4; D possibly corresponds to TRBD1 (5 bases). This CDR3 has 12 residues. V shed 3 bases and J shed 8 bases, with 7 bases lying between them. Germline V gives CDR1 MDHEN, CDR2 SYDVKM. The CDR3 region is CASSFRDEKLFF. CDR3 nucleotides: TGTGCCAGCAGTTTCAGGGACGAAAAACTGTTTTTT.

The chain links TRBV11-2 to TRBJ1-2; unclear D gene. Germline CDR1 SGHAT, CDR2 FQNNGV. The CDR3 extends over 14 amino acids. V was cut by 2 bases and J by 6 bases, with 13 bases left in between. The CDR3 DNA sequence: TGTGCCAGCAGCTTAATACTGCCGGTAAATGGCTACACCTTC. Translating gives CASSLILPVNGYTF.

V gene TRBV5-6 combines with J gene TRBJ2-7; tentatively, D is TRBD1 (5 bases). V lost 5 bases, J lost 2 bases, and 8 bases lay in between. The germline V gene has CDR1 SGHDT and CDR2 YYEEEE. The CDR3 sequence is 12 residues long. The CDR3 nucleotides are TGTGCCAGCAGTTCAGGGACCTACGAGCAGTACTTC. This codes for CASSSGTYEQYF.

With respect to this clone: Other DNA variants within this sample encode the same CDR3. V is TRBV6-5 and J is TRBJ1-1; D possibly corresponds to TRBD1 (5 bases). With 2 bases removed from V and 0 bases from J, the gap between germline ends came to 7 bases. This CDR3 is 14 amino acids long. Germline V gives CDR1 MNHEY, CDR2 SVGAGI. The CDR3 DNA reads as TGTGCCAGCAGTTACCGGGGACTGAACACTGAAGCTTTCTTT. Protein: CASSYRGLNTEAFF.